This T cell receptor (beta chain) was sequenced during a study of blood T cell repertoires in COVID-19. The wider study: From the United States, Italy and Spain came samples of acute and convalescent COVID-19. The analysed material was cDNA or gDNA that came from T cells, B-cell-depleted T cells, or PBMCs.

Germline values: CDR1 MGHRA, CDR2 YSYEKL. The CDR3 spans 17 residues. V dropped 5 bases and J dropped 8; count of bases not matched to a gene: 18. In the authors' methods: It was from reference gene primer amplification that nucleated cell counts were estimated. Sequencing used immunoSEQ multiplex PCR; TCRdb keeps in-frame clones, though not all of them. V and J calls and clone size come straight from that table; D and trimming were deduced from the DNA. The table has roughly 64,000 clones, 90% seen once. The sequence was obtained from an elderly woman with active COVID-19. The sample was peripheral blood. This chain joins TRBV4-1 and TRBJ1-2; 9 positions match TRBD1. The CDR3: CASSLVPPGQGSWGYTF. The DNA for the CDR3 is TGCGCCAGCAGCTTGGTACCTCCGGGACAGGGATCTTGGGGCTACACCTTC.